These 21 T cell receptor beta chains were all obtained from the same sample, sequenced in a study of naive and memory T cell subsets. An equimolar mix of two oligonucleotides served as the beta constant-region primer for TRBC1 and TRBC2. Nested alpha and beta constant-region primers with the SP2 primer drove four PCR rounds on ligated cDNA. TCRdb re-analysed the UMI-ligation and nested PCR reads in MiXCR, keeping a single row per CDR3 protein. The repertoire holds about 90,000 distinct CDR3 sequences, about 10% seen once, with more than 0.11% in the top ten. The antigens for these receptors are not known. Study outcomes and limitations: Naive repertoires, especially CD8, held a few larger clonotypes, possibly memory cells re-expressing CD45RA.

Sequenced input: naive CD4+ T cells from blood. Source of these receptors: a human donor in good health.

This clonotype appeared a few times. The chain has TRBV6-6 and TRBJ2-3, with TRBD2 identical over 7 bases. There are 17 residues in the CDR3. Germline V gene lookup returns CDR1 MNHNY and CDR2 SVGAGI (reference sequence). J was trimmed by 4 bases and V by 2 bases; bases with no gene match: 12. As DNA, the CDR3 is TGTGCCAGCAGTTACCCAGCGGCGGCTAGCGGTTCAGATACGCAGTATTTT. This gives the protein CASSYPAAASGSDTQYF.

This clonotype was counted only a few times. The chain has TRBV10-3 and TRBJ1-2, with D maybe TRBD1 (6 bases). Trimming pared 6 bases from V and 6 bases from J, leaving 17 bases between. The CDR3 length is 14 residues. CDR1 is ENHRY, CDR2 SYGVKD, per germline. For the CDR3, the DNA is TGTGCCATCAGCGGGGTCGGGGGGGGCGATGGCTACACCTTC. Its protein is CAISGVGGGDGYTF.

This clonotype was found a few times. As DNA, the CDR3 is TGTGCCAGCAGTTTAAAACGCGGGGGGGACCCTCAGAAATCCAGTTACGAGCAGTACTTC. This gives the protein CASSLKRGGDPQKSSYEQYF. The chain couples TRBV28 to TRBJ2-7; 9 bases line up with TRBD2. Looked up from germline, CDR1 is MDHEN and CDR2 is SYDVKM. The CDR3 length is 20 residues. J was trimmed by 4 bases and V by 2 bases; bases with no gene match: 21.

This clonotype was observed a handful of times. The rearrangement links TRBV6-2 or TRBV6-3 to TRBJ2-1; 13 nucleotides line up with TRBD2. Germline-derived CDR1 and CDR2 are MNHEY and SVGEGT. V dropped 6 bases and J dropped 8; count of bases not matched to a gene: 10. This CDR3 is built from 16 residues. This CDR3 is CASRLAGGPIGYEQFF. CDR3 coding DNA: TGTGCCAGCAGACTAGCGGGAGGGCCTATCGGCTATGAGCAGTTCTTC.

In this sample, this clonotype turned up many times. The rearrangement joins TRBV28 to TRBJ2-7; no definite D call. The CDR3 totals 13 residues. V dropped 2 bases and J dropped 7 bases, with 12 bases sitting between them. CDR1 is MDHEN and CDR2 is SYDVKM in the germline V gene. CDR3 sequence: CASSLVAVLEQYF. The CDR3 coding sequence is TGTGCCAGCAGTTTAGTTGCGGTATTAGAGCAGTACTTC.

In its sample, this clonotype was seen a few times. The chain is built from TRBV6-1 and TRBJ2-1; maybe TRBD2 (5 bases). The germline V gene encodes CDR1 MNHNS and CDR2 SASEGT. V lost 6 bases, J lost 8 bases, and 14 bases lay in between. The CDR3 length is 13 residues. CDR3 residues: CASRLAGTDEQFF. CDR3 nucleotide sequence: TGTGCCAGCAGGCTAGCCGGAACCGATGAGCAGTTCTTC.

This clonotype was observed at least ten times. The chain carries TRBV6-2 or TRBV6-3 and TRBJ2-1; 11 nucleotides line up with TRBD1. The CDR3 contains 16 residues. The junction had 7 bases not matched to a gene; V was cut back by 4 bases and J by 5 bases. Germline CDR1 is MNHEY and CDR2 is SVGEGT. The CDR3 protein is CASSSPGQGVNNEQFF. In nucleotides, the CDR3 is TGTGCCAGCAGTTCCCCGGGACAGGGGGTTAACAATGAGCAGTTCTTC.

V and J are TRBV18 and TRBJ2-3, with 10 bases fitting TRBD2. J gave up 2 bases and V 3 bases, and 11 bases lay outside the gene matches. CDR1 and CDR2 from the germline V gene are KGHSH and LQKENI. The CDR3 has 18 amino acids. Here the CDR3 reads CASSPGTSESPLTDTQYF. CDR3 coding DNA: TGTGCCAGCTCACCCGGGACTAGCGAGTCCCCACTCACAGATACGCAGTATTTT.

This clonotype was seen a handful of times. V and J are TRBV12-3 or TRBV12-4 and TRBJ2-1, with 7 bases identical to TRBD2. The junction had 11 bases not matched to a gene; V was cut back by 6 bases and J by 6 bases. This CDR3 region has 15 residues. This chain's CDR3 is CASSPGGGRGNEQFF. The DNA for the CDR3 is TGTGCCAGCAGCCCTGGAGGAGGGAGGGGCAATGAGCAGTTCTTC.

This clonotype was found a few times. The V gene is TRBV6-2 or TRBV6-3, the J gene TRBJ2-5; a possible D gene is TRBD2 (6 bases). The germline gives CDR1 MNHEY, CDR2 SVGEGT. Trimming took 6 bases from V and 2 from J, leaving 13 bases between them. The CDR3 consists of 14 residues. In nucleotides, the CDR3 is TGTGCCAGCAGAAGGGGAGGACCGCAAGAGACCCAGTACTTC. It translates to CASRRGGPQETQYF.

The chain carries TRBV4-3 and TRBJ2-4; possibly TRBD1 or TRBD2 for D (7 bases each). Deletions cut 1 base from V and 2 bases from J, with 21 bases between. CDR3 length equals 19 residues. Per the germline V gene, CDR1 is LGHNA and CDR2 is YSLEER. The CDR3 DNA reads as TGCGCCAGCAGCCAAGTGGCAGGGGGGGCCCTTCTACCCAAAAACATTCAGTACTTC. It encodes CASSQVAGGALLPKNIQYF.

This clonotype came up once. V gene TRBV11-2 combines with J gene TRBJ2-4; 12 nucleotides align to TRBD2. The junction had 4 bases not matched to a gene; V was cut back by 4 bases and J by 0 bases. Per germline, CDR1 SGHAT and CDR2 FQNNGV. The length of the CDR3 is 17 residues. CDR3 coding DNA: TGTGCCAGCAGCTCAGGACTAGCGGGATTAGCCAAAAACATTCAGTACTTC. As protein: CASSSGLAGLAKNIQYF.

The chain joins TRBV6-1 to TRBJ1-5, with 8 nucleotides matching TRBD1. The CDR3 is 14 residues long. Trimming removed 3 bases from V and 5 bases from J; junction bases left unmatched: 3. CDR1 and CDR2 from the germline V gene are MNHNS and SASEGT. CDR3 amino acids: CASSEAGGYQPQHF. The CDR3 coding sequence is TGTGCCAGCAGTGAGGCAGGGGGCTATCAGCCCCAGCATTTT.

This clonotype was observed a handful of times. The chain combines TRBV12-3 or TRBV12-4 with TRBJ1-5; the D gene is possibly TRBD1 (5 bases). The CDR3 extends over 13 amino acids. The ends were cut back, 8 bases at V and 4 bases at J, with 12 bases in the middle. The CDR3 nucleotides are TGTGCCAGCTCGGGGCGAAGGAATCAGCCCCAGCATTTT. Translated, it gives CASSGRRNQPQHF.

V is TRBV12-3 or TRBV12-4 and J is TRBJ2-7, with 14 positions matching TRBD2. The junction had 7 bases not matched to a gene; V was cut back by 5 bases and J by 7 bases. CDR3 length equals 15 residues. The CDR3 DNA reads as TGTGCCAGCAGTCCGACTAGCGGGAGGGCCTGGGAGCAGTACTTC. Amino acids: CASSPTSGRAWEQYF.

This clonotype was seen a handful of times. This chain uses TRBV7-9 with TRBJ2-7; 7 bases are a match to TRBD1. Germline V gene sequence: CDR1 SEHNR, CDR2 FQNEAQ (reference sequence). V shed 1 base, J shed 0 bases, and the junction held 6 bases outside the gene matches. The CDR3 contains 16 residues. The DNA for the CDR3 is TGTGCCAGCAGCTTAGGCTGGGACAGAGGCTCCTACGAGCAGTACTTC. Translation: CASSLGWDRGSYEQYF.

This clonotype has more than one count but fewer than ten. The chain combines TRBV29-1 with TRBJ1-1, with a weak D call TRBD1 (5 bases). The CDR3 is made up of 13 amino acids. The V and J ends lost 4 bases and 6 bases respectively, with 15 bases between them. CDR1 and CDR2 (germline): SQVTM, ANQGSEA. CDR3 in DNA: TGCAGCGTTGTGGGACCCGGGTGGTCTGAAGCTTTCTTT. This codes for CSVVGPGWSEAFF.

This chain connects TRBV4-3 to TRBJ1-1; possibly TRBD1 for D (6 bases). V dropped 1 base and J dropped 7 bases, with 13 bases sitting between them. This CDR3 has 14 residues. CDR1 and CDR2 (germline): LGHNA, YSLEER. The CDR3 nucleotides are TGCGCCAGCAGCCAAGCCGACAGGCGGGTTGAAGCTTTCTTT. Amino acids: CASSQADRRVEAFF.

This clonotype was seen repeatedly, ten times or more. The gene calls are TRBV20-1 and TRBJ2-7; 10 nucleotides line up with TRBD2. Trimming cost V 6 bases and J 6 bases; bases outside gene matches: 11. The CDR3 is made up of 14 amino acids. Germline V gene sequence: CDR1 DFQATT, CDR2 SNEGSKA (reference sequence). CDR3 amino acids: CSAKNSGRTGEQYF. The CDR3 nucleotides read TGCAGTGCCAAGAATAGCGGGAGGACCGGCGAGCAGTACTTC.

In its sample, this clonotype was seen many times. The CDR3 loop is CASRRQPRTDTQYF. The CDR3 DNA reads TGTGCCAGCAGAAGACAGCCTCGCACAGATACGCAGTATTTT. The chain combines TRBV2 with TRBJ2-3, with D possibly being TRBD1 (5 bases). The CDR3 totals 14 residues. The V end lost 6 bases, the J end lost 1 base, and 11 bases lay between the germline ends. The germline V gene encodes CDR1 SNHLY and CDR2 FYNNEI.

The chain joins TRBV18 to TRBJ2-2, with D perhaps TRBD1 (6 bases). Germline assignment: CDR1 KGHSH and CDR2 LQKENI. The V end was cut by 2 bases, the J end by 4 bases, with 17 bases between. CDR3 length: 17 amino acids. The CDR3 loop is CASSPVQGTKSTGELFF. CDR3 nucleotide sequence: TGTGCCAGCTCACCAGTTCAGGGGACGAAGAGCACCGGGGAGCTGTTTTTT.